This T cell receptor beta chain was identified during a study of shared clonotypes between healthy human individuals. Positively selected for CCR7, the CD45RO-negative cells used as naive CD8 cells excluded terminally differentiated effector memory CD45RA+ cells. All participating donors were Caucasian adults from Nashville, Tennessee. V shed 3 bases and J shed 3 bases, with 7 bases lying between them. The CDR3 totals 13 residues. The germline CDR1 and CDR2 sequences are SGHAT and FQNNGV. Per the original methods: In the immunoSEQ data, sequences were junction-only and lacked quality scores, so filtering differed. The table came from immunoSEQ multiplex PCR; TCRdb's copy has only in-frame clones and leaves some out. Clone size and V and J calls were adopted from that table, with D and trimming inferred from the DNA. The sample carries 800,000 or so clones, 96% recorded once. This clone was observed a single time. Its target is unknown.

Regarding the study as a whole: Memory subsets generally showed smaller estimated richness than naive subsets did. Non-shared clonotypes showed lower generation probabilities than clonotypes common to all four donors.

The clonotype comes from a man aged 30 to 39 in good health. Sequencing was performed on naive CD8+ T cells sorted from blood. This chain uses TRBV11-2 with TRBJ2-3; tentatively, D is TRBD2 (5 bases). The CDR3 DNA follows: TGTGCCAGCAGCTTTCCGGGGACAGATACGCAGTATTTT. Translation gives CASSFPGTDTQYF.